Below, one T cell receptor beta chain is given with its context. Its specificity is unknown. This entry comes from a study of OX40 agonist ivuxolimab in advanced cancers. At the level of the study: Patients in the trial were receiving intravenous ivuxolimab every 2 weeks, at doses of 0.01 to 10 mg/kg.

General observations from the study: On average, a greater number of expanded clones characterised CD8+ T cells relative to CD4+.

Only in-frame clones appear in the TCRdb table, and some are missing; sequencing was by immunoSEQ multiplex PCR. The sample holds about 38,000 clones; 87% are singletons and the top ten take 25% to 40%. No patient had autoimmune disease or received systemic immunosuppression. The CDR3 sequence is 13 residues long. Germline V gene sequence: CDR1 SGHTS, CDR2 YDEGEE. V was shortened by 6 bases and J by 4 bases, with 8 bases between the two germline ends. The chain links TRBV5-8 to TRBJ2-6; possibly TRBD1 for D (5 bases). Material: CD4+ or CD8+ T cells sorted from blood, obtained in a trial of the OX40 agonist ivuxolimab. The origin of this receptor is an adult with an advanced solid tumor such as melanoma, head and neck, liver or kidney cancer. In nucleotides, the CDR3 is TGTGCCAGCACTGGGGCCGGGGCCAACGTCCTGACTTTC. This encodes CASTGAGANVLTF.